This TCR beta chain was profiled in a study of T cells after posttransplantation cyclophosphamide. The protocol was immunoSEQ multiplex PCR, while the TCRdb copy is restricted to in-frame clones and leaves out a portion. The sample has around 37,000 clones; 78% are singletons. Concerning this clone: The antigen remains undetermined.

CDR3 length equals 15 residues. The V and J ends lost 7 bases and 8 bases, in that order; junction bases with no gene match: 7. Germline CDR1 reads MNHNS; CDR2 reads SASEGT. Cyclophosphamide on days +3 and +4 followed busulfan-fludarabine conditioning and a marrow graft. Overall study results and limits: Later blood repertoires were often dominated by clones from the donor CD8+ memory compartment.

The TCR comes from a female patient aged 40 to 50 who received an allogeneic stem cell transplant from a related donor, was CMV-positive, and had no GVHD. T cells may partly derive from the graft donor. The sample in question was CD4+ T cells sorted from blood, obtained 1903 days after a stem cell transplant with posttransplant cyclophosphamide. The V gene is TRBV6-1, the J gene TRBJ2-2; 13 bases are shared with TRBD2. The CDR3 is CASITSGGAAGELFF. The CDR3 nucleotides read TGTGCCAGCATCACTAGCGGGGGGGCGGCGGGGGAGCTGTTTTTT.